This section outlines one T cell receptor (beta chain) sequence together with its context. The data derive from a study of control samples from healthy donors and cancer patients. V lost 6 bases to trimming and J lost 9 bases, with 14 bases between them. CDR1 is KGHSH, CDR2 LQKENI, per germline. CDR3 size: 13 residues. Method: immunoSEQ multiplex PCR; TCRdb's copy keeps in-frame clones and lacks some. Of some 130,000 clones in the sample, 80% to 95% were seen once. The origin of this receptor is a young man in good health. Specimen: blood. The chain links TRBV18 to TRBJ2-2; D might be TRBD2 (5 bases). The CDR3 loop reads CASSAGTTRELFF. For the CDR3, the DNA is TGTGCCAGCTCGGCGGGCACAACCCGGGAGCTGTTTTTT.